This T cell receptor beta chain is drawn from a study of blood T cell repertoires in COVID-19 (dated by TCRdb to 2020 to 2021). Some background on the complete study: Collaborator samples came from the United States, Italy and Spain and covered acute and convalescent phases of COVID-19. The dataset comprised deeply sampled blood TCRbeta repertoires from subjects exposed to, actively infected with, or recovered from COVID-19. The material from the prospective study consisted of cDNA or gDNA derived from T cells, B-cell-depleted T cells, or PBMCs. Samples were obtained from the ongoing ImmuneRACE study (first 160 participants) and from 1,200 or so subjects provided by 6 global collaborators. HLA class I and class II types, where available, came from metadata supplied by the sample provider rather than from assay-based typing. Sample metadata almost always included a de-identified subject ID, COVID-19 status, age in years and sex. The repertoires were released in a freely available public database intended as a resource for research on the immune response to SARS-CoV-2.

Collaborating institutions collected whole blood in K2EDTA tubes following their own protocols. For TCRbeta analysis, collaborators shipped samples in one of three forms: frozen whole blood, isolated PBMCs, or DNA extracted from either of those sample types. Overall study results and their limits: How much clinical and demographic metadata was included differed by source and by participant, and the metadata was provided uncurated.

Remarks on this clone: The clone's antigen remains unknown. No base quality values were provided; no much bigger clone lies one nucleotide off.

TCRbeta CDR3 regions were amplified from genomic DNA using the immunoSEQ Assay, a bias-controlled multiplex PCR. The authors processed their data as follows. The number of nucleated cells in each sample was estimated from the amplification of reference gene primers within the assay. To quantify the absolute abundance of each unique TCRbeta CDR3 rearrangement, sequence reads were collapsed and filtered. Productive Simpson clonality was computed per sample as the square root of Simpson's diversity index over productive rearrangements. TCRdb provides this immuneACCESS table in a form limited to in-frame rearrangements. Some clones are lacking; in checked studies, under half of them reflect an unresolved V gene, and why the rest are absent is not known. From that table come the V and J calls and clone size; the DNA was used to work out D and trimming. The sample profile shows 110,000 to 150,000 clones; 70% to 90% of them were found once. The ten biggest clones cover around 10% of the sample.

CDR1 and CDR2, looked up from the germline V gene, are LGHNA and YSLEER. The CDR3 spans 17 residues, from the cysteine through the phenylalanine. The CDR3 DNA has 51 bases and is translated from base 1. Trimming removed 2 bases from V and 4 bases from J; the gene matches leave 11 bases unexplained. The chain is encoded by TRBV4-3 joined to TRBJ1-1; TRBD1 agrees with 9 junctional bases. The receptor comes from a woman of 80 years or more with acute or convalescent COVID-19. The sample was peripheral blood. The sequenced DNA is TGCGCCAGCAGCCAAAAGACAGGGGGTTCCATTCTCACTGAAGCTTTCTTT. The resulting protein is CASSQKTGGSILTEAFF.